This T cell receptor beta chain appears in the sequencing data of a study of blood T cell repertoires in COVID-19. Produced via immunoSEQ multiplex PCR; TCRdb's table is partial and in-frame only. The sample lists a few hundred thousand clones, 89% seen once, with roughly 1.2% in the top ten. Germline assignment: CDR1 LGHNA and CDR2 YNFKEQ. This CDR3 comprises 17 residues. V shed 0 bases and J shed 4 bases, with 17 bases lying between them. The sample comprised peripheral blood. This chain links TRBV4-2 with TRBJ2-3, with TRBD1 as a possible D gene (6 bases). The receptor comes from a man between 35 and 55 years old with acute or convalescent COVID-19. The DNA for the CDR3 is TGTGCCAGCAGCCAAGATTTGACAGGTCCCCCCCCAGATACGCAGTATTTT. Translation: CASSQDLTGPPPDTQYF.